What follows are 18 T cell receptor beta chains derived from one specimen sequenced in a study of cytomegalovirus exposure and HLA in healthy donors. This table comes from immunoSEQ multiplex PCR, and its TCRdb copy is limited to in-frame clones, with some not included. The sample lists some 150,000 clones; approximately 94% were seen once. The sequenced material came from PBMCs. The receptors here all came from a man aged 18 to 30 in good health and CMV-seropositive.

This clone appeared a single time. The chain carries TRBV28 and TRBJ1-2; the D gene is possibly TRBD1 (5 bases). The CDR3 runs 12 residues. Germline V gives CDR1 MDHEN, CDR2 SYDVKM. V was shortened by 6 bases and J by 6 bases, with 11 bases between the two germline ends. The CDR3 DNA sequence: TGTGCCAGCAGCTACAGGCCCGATGGCTACACCTTC. Protein product: CASSYRPDGYTF.

V gene TRBV2 combines with J gene TRBJ2-1; D is undetermined. CDR3 length: 13 residues. Germline V gene sequence: CDR1 SNHLY, CDR2 FYNNEI. Trimming took 8 bases from V and 5 from J, leaving 13 bases between them. CDR3 sequence: CASGWARDNEQFF. The CDR3 coding sequence is TGTGCCAGCGGGTGGGCAAGAGACAATGAGCAGTTCTTC.

V is TRBV18 and J is TRBJ2-2; maybe TRBD2 (6 bases). Trimming removed 6 bases at V and 2 bases at J, with 10 bases between. CDR1 is KGHSH and CDR2 is LQKENI in the germline V gene. The CDR3 is made up of 14 amino acids. The CDR3 nucleotides read TGTGCCAGCTCGGAGGGCCTAAACACCGGGGAGCTGTTTTTT. It translates to CASSEGLNTGELFF.

V gene TRBV2 combines with J gene TRBJ2-3, with D perhaps TRBD1 (6 bases). The V end was cut by 4 bases, the J end by 2 bases, with 16 bases between. The length of the CDR3 is 16 residues. Germline V CDR1 and CDR2: SNHLY, FYNNEI. The CDR3 protein is CASSVGAGLTTDTQYF. CDR3 bases: TGTGCCAGCAGTGTGGGGGCAGGGCTCACCACAGATACGCAGTATTTT.

This chain connects TRBV11-2 to TRBJ2-5; D is unresolved. This CDR3 is 14 amino acids long. The V end lost 0 bases, the J end lost 5 bases, and 10 bases lay between the germline ends. Germline V gene sequence: CDR1 SGHAT, CDR2 FQNNGV. The CDR3 loop reads CASSLDPARETQYF. In DNA form, the CDR3 reads TGTGCCAGCAGCTTAGATCCTGCGAGGGAGACCCAGTACTTC. Complete variable domain (other parts from reference TRBV11-2 and TRBJ2-5): EAGVAQSPRYKIIEKRQSVAFWCNPISGHATLYWYQQILGQGPKLLIQFQNNGVVDDSQLPKDRFSAERLKGVDSTLKIQPAKLEDSAVYLCASSLDPARETQYFGPGTRLLVL.

The V and J genes are TRBV11-2 and TRBJ2-1; 11 nucleotides line up with TRBD2. This CDR3 spans 15 amino acids. Germline CDR1 SGHAT, CDR2 FQNNGV. Trimming removed 5 bases from V and 4 bases from J; junction bases left unmatched: 4. The CDR3 DNA reads as TGTGCCAGCAGCCAGGGACTAGCGGATTACAATGAGCAGTTCTTC. Its translation: CASSQGLADYNEQFF.

The CDR3 loop is CASSVGWELGNEQFF. As DNA, the CDR3 is TGTGCCAGCAGCGTAGGGTGGGAGCTGGGTAATGAGCAGTTCTTC. This sequence joins TRBV9 and TRBJ2-1; D possibly corresponds to TRBD2 (5 bases). The CDR3 spans 15 residues. Germline values: CDR1 SGDLS, CDR2 YYNGEE. V was shortened by 0 bases and J by 7 bases, with 14 bases between the two germline ends.

The chain employs TRBV20-1 and TRBJ1-1, with TRBD1 as a possible D gene (6 bases). The V and J ends lost 7 bases and 7 bases respectively, with 13 bases between them. The CDR3 totals 11 residues. CDR1 and CDR2 (germline): DFQATT, SNEGSKA (reference sequence). DNA of the CDR3: TGCAGTGTCCGACAGGAGAGTGAAGCTTTCTTT. Translated: CSVRQESEAFF.

This clone is a singleton in its sample. The chain combines TRBV5-1 with TRBJ1-1, with D maybe TRBD1 (5 bases). The CDR3 is 15 amino acids. CDR1 is SGHRS, CDR2 YFSETQ, per germline. V shed 4 bases and J shed 1 base, with 14 bases lying between them. CDR3 residues: CASSAPQDPNTEAFF. CDR3 DNA sequence: TGCGCCAGCAGCGCGCCACAGGATCCGAACACTGAAGCTTTCTTT.

The chain joins TRBV28 to TRBJ2-2; D call uncertain. Germline V gene lookup returns CDR1 MDHEN and CDR2 SYDVKM. CDR3 size: 13 residues. The V end was cut by 7 bases, the J end by 1 base, with 7 bases between. Written as DNA, the CDR3 is TGTGCCAGCACCTCCAGGAACACCGGGGAGCTGTTTTTT. Translating gives CASTSRNTGELFF.

The chain combines TRBV25-1 with TRBJ2-2, with D hard to call. CDR3 length: 12 residues. Trimming stripped 11 bases from V and 7 bases from J, with 14 bases between. Germline V gene sequence: CDR1 MGHDK, CDR2 SYGVNS. CDR3 in amino acids: CALERRSGELFF. CDR3 nucleotides: TGTGCCCTCGAGCGAAGGAGCGGGGAGCTGTTTTTT.

The gene calls are TRBV2 and TRBJ2-1; D is possibly TRBD2 (5 bases). V lost 7 bases and J 9 bases, leaving 19 bases between the germline ends. Germline CDR1 SNHLY, CDR2 FYNNEI. This CDR3 contains 14 residues. CDR3 in amino acids: CASTGTGSSFEQFF. DNA for the CDR3: TGTGCCAGCACCGGTACGGGGTCATCATTTGAGCAGTTCTTC.

Remarks on this clone: Other DNA variants within this sample encode the same CDR3. The chain couples TRBV30 to TRBJ1-5; D remains unclear. CDR3 length: 12 residues. Trimming shortened V by 5 bases and J by 3 bases, and 8 bases separated the two germline ends. Per the germline V gene, CDR1 is GTSNPN and CDR2 is SVGIG (reference sequence). CDR3 coding DNA: TGTGCCTGGGGGCGAGACAATCAGCCCCAGCATTTT. It is translated as CAWGRDNQPQHF. The full variable domain, completed using reference TRBV30 and TRBJ1-5, is SQTIHQWPATLVQPVGSPLSLECTVEGTSNPNLYWYRQAAGRGLQLLFYSVGIGQISSEVPQNLSASRPQDRQFILSSKKLLLSDSGFYLCAWGRDNQPQHFGDGTRLSIL.

This clone was seen once. V is TRBV27 and J is TRBJ2-3; maybe TRBD2 (6 bases). This CDR3 has 17 amino acids. CDR1 and CDR2 (germline): MNHEY, SMNVEV (reference sequence). V lost 5 bases, J lost 2 bases, and 20 bases lay in between. CDR3 sequence (DNA): TGTGCCAGCAGTCTCCTCCGGGACTTGAGTCACACAGATACGCAGTATTTT. Translation: CASSLLRDLSHTDTQYF.

The rearrangement links TRBV6-5 to TRBJ1-2; 10 positions match TRBD1. The CDR3 is 13 amino acids. After removal of 8 bases from V and 6 bases from J, the junction contained 6 bases not matched to a gene. CDR1 and CDR2 (germline): MNHEY, SVGAGI. CDR3 sequence (DNA): TGTGCCAGCTGGAGACAGGGGGCAAATGGCTACACCTTC. Amino acids: CASWRQGANGYTF.

V gene TRBV6-5 combines with J gene TRBJ2-7, with 12 bases identical to TRBD2. V was pared by 7 bases and J by 7 bases, with 11 bases of the junction left unmatched. The germline V gene encodes CDR1 MNHEY and CDR2 SVGAGI. This CDR3 is built from 15 residues. The chain's CDR3 is CASTPGLAGLGEQYF. The CDR3 DNA follows: TGTGCCAGCACCCCCGGACTAGCGGGATTGGGAGAGCAGTACTTC.

The genes are TRBV15 and TRBJ2-7, with D perhaps matching TRBD2 (5 bases). Per germline, CDR1 LNHNV and CDR2 YYDKDF (reference sequence). This CDR3 has 14 amino acids. V dropped 0 bases and J dropped 0 bases, with 6 bases sitting between them. The CDR3: CATSREGSSYEQYF. CDR3 bases: TGTGCCACCAGCAGAGAGGGGAGCTCCTACGAGCAGTACTTC.

This clone showed up just once. The rearrangement joins TRBV5-4 to TRBJ1-2; D uncertain. V was cut by 1 base and J by 3 bases, with 10 bases left in between. The CDR3 loop spans 14 amino acids. Germline V gives CDR1 SGHNT, CDR2 YYREEE (reference sequence). The CDR3 sequence is CASSLMSADYGYTF. CDR3 bases: TGTGCCAGCAGCTTGATGTCCGCGGACTATGGCTACACCTTC.